Detailed here is one T cell receptor beta chain. This entry is derived from a study of blood T cell repertoires in COVID-19. Whole-study context: Samples taken during acute and convalescent COVID-19 were collected in the United States, Italy and Spain. PBMCs, B-cell-depleted T cells, or T cells provided the cDNA or gDNA that made up the material.

After removal of 5 bases from V and 4 bases from J, the junction contained 6 bases not matched to a gene. The length of the CDR3 is 15 residues. In germline, CDR1 is SEHNR, CDR2 FQNEAQ (reference sequence). This table comes from immunoSEQ multiplex PCR, and its TCRdb copy is limited to in-frame clones, with some not included. The repertoire holds tens of thousands of clones, about 92% seen once, with 0.3% to 0.4% in the top ten. In Seattle, patients joined the study during active infection and were tracked longitudinally. The V gene is TRBV7-9, the J gene TRBJ1-4; 8 bases map to TRBD1. This TCR derives from a man in his forties or fifties with COVID-19, enrolled during active disease. The source material was peripheral blood. CDR3: CASSTGQAFNEKLFF. In DNA, the CDR3 is TGTGCCAGCAGCACGGGACAGGCGTTTAATGAAAAACTGTTTTTT.